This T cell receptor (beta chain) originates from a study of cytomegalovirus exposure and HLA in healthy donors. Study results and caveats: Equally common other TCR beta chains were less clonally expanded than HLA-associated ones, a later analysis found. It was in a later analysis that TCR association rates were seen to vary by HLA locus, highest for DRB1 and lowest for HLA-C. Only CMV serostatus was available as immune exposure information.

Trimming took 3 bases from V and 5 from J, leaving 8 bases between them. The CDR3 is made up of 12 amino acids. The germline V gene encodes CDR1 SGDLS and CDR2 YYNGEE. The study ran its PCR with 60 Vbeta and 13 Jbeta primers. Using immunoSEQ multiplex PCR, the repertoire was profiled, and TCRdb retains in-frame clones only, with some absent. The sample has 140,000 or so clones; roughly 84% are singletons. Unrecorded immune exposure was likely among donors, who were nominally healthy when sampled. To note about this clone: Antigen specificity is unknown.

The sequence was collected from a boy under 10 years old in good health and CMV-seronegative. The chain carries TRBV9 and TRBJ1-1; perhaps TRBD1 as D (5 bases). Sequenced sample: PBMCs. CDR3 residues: CASSGGGTEAFF. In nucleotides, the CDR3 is TGTGCCAGCAGCGGGGGGGGGACTGAAGCTTTCTTT.